This entry is about one T cell receptor beta chain. This specimen belongs to a study of blood T cell repertoires in COVID-19. Sequencing was performed with immunoSEQ multiplex PCR; in TCRdb, only in-frame clones are kept and a portion is missing. The sample carries roughly 180,000 clones, 81% recorded once. CDR1 LNHDA and CDR2 SQIVND come from the germline V gene (reference sequence). The CDR3 runs to 14 residues. V lost 10 bases to trimming and J lost 7 bases; unmatched junction nucleotides: 7. Sequencing was performed on PBMCs or T cells enriched from blood (not recorded which). This TCR came from a woman in her thirties or forties with acute COVID-19. The J gene is TRBJ2-2, the V gene TRBV19, with 12 bases aligning to TRBD2. For the CDR3, the DNA is TGTGCCACTAGGACTAGCGGGAATGTCGGGGAGCTGTTTTTT. It translates to CATRTSGNVGELFF.